The 18 T cell receptor beta chains in this list originate from one sample, sequenced in a study of blood T cell repertoires in COVID-19. Some clones are missing from TCRdb's copy, which holds only in-frame ones; the method was immunoSEQ multiplex PCR. This sample has some 140,000 clones, with around 83% found just once. The sample comprised peripheral blood. The receptors shown here come from an older woman with COVID-19, enrolled during active disease.

This sequence joins TRBV13 and TRBJ1-2, with 8 bases matching TRBD1. The CDR3 has 17 residues. J gave up 2 bases and V 2 bases, and 10 bases lay outside the gene matches. Germline values: CDR1 PRHDT, CDR2 FYEKMQ (reference sequence). CDR3 loop: CASSLNLRDRTNYGYTF. CDR3 nucleotide sequence: TGTGCCAGCAGCTTAAACCTAAGGGACAGGACGAACTATGGCTACACCTTC.

This chain joins TRBV7-8 and TRBJ1-2, with D possibly TRBD1 on 5 matching bases. The CDR3 contains 14 residues. Germline lookup yields CDR1 SGHVS and CDR2 FQNEAQ. Trimming removed 1 base at V and 8 bases at J, with 14 bases between. CDR3: CASSLDLGQGGYTF. The CDR3 DNA reads as TGTGCCAGCAGCTTAGATCTGGGCCAGGGAGGCTACACCTTC.

The rearrangement joins TRBV6-6 to TRBJ1-1, with D tentatively TRBD1 (5 bases). The V gene lost 6 bases and the J gene lost 1 base, with 9 bases spanning the gap. Germline V gives CDR1 MNHNY, CDR2 SVGAGI (reference sequence). This CDR3 is built from 13 residues. The CDR3 protein is CASRFRENTEAFF. The CDR3 DNA is TGTGCCAGCAGATTCAGGGAGAACACTGAAGCTTTCTTT.

CDR3 in amino acids: CASSPRPGQGYEKLFF. CDR3 bases: TGTGCCAGCAGCCCCCGACCGGGACAGGGTTATGAAAAACTGTTTTTT. The genes are TRBV7-6 and TRBJ1-4; 9 bases are a match to TRBD1. After removal of 5 bases from V and 6 bases from J, the junction contained 10 bases not matched to a gene. The V gene's germline CDR1 is SGHVS and CDR2 FNYEAQ. The CDR3 spans 16 residues.

The J gene is TRBJ2-5, the V gene TRBV5-4; 7 positions agree with TRBD1. Per germline, CDR1 SGHNT and CDR2 YYREEE (reference sequence). Trimming removed 4 bases from V and 2 bases from J; junction bases left unmatched: 5. The length of the CDR3 is 14 residues. The chain's CDR3 is CASSQGTVQETQYF. DNA of the CDR3: TGTGCCAGCAGCCAAGGGACAGTTCAAGAGACCCAGTACTTC.

This rearrangement joins TRBV5-1 to TRBJ1-2, with D possibly matching TRBD1 (5 bases). The ends were cut back, 6 bases at V and 0 bases at J, with 12 bases in the middle. CDR1 is SGHRS, CDR2 YFSETQ, per germline. The CDR3 length is 14 residues. CDR3: CASKGTVPNYGYTF. DNA for the CDR3: TGCGCCAGCAAAGGGACTGTTCCTAACTATGGCTACACCTTC.

The chain carries TRBV15 and TRBJ2-1, with 12 positions matching TRBD2. This CDR3 region has 17 residues. In germline, CDR1 is LNHNV, CDR2 YYDKDF (reference sequence). J gave up 12 bases and V 0 bases, and 12 bases lay outside the gene matches. In DNA, the CDR3 is TGTGCCACCAGCAGAGATGTTCTGCTAGCGGGAGGGGGATGGCAGTTCTTC. Its translation is CATSRDVLLAGGGWQFF.

The CDR3 coding sequence is TGTGCCAGCAGCCAGGACAGGGCTGAGGGCTACACCTTC. Translation: CASSQDRAEGYTF. The genes are TRBV5-6 and TRBJ1-2, with 8 bases matching TRBD1. Trimming took 4 bases from V and 8 from J; bases not matched to a gene: 7. Germline assignment: CDR1 SGHDT and CDR2 YYEEEE. The CDR3 has 13 amino acids.

The CDR3 sequence: CASSLGTARETQYF. CDR3 nucleotides: TGTGCCAGCAGCTTGGGGACAGCTCGAGAGACCCAGTACTTC. The rearrangement links TRBV5-4 to TRBJ2-5; TRBD1 is a possible D gene (6 bases). There are 14 residues in the CDR3. The germline V gene has CDR1 SGHNT and CDR2 YYREEE (reference sequence). Trimming removed 0 bases from V and 4 bases from J, with 10 bases in between.

The rearrangement uses TRBV5-1 and TRBJ1-6; TRBD1 matches 10 bases. The CDR3 runs 15 residues. In germline, CDR1 is SGHRS, CDR2 YFSETQ. J was trimmed by 7 bases and V by 4 bases; bases with no gene match: 5. The CDR3 spells CASSGGQGENSPLHF. The CDR3 DNA is TGCGCCAGCAGCGGTGGACAGGGGGAAAATTCACCCCTCCACTTT. Using reference TRBV5-1 and TRBJ1-6 for the parts outside the CDR3, the full variable domain is KAGVTQTPRYLIKTRGQQVTLSCSPISGHRSVSWYQQTPGQGLQFLFEYFSETQRNKGNFPGRFSGRQFSNSRSEMNVSTLELGDSALYLCASSGGQGENSPLHFGNGTRLTVT.

The chain employs TRBV19 and TRBJ2-7, with 7 bases that match TRBD1. Trimming cost V 4 bases and J 2 bases; bases outside gene matches: 5. The CDR3 consists of 14 residues. CDR1 and CDR2 (germline): LNHDA, SQIVND (reference sequence). This chain's CDR3 is CASSTQGVPYEQYF. CDR3 nucleotides: TGTGCCAGTAGTACTCAGGGGGTCCCCTACGAGCAGTACTTC.

This clone has ten or more counts. This chain joins TRBV6-6 and TRBJ1-4; D is unclear. Germline CDR1 MNHNY, CDR2 SVGAGI (reference sequence). The V and J ends lost 0 bases and 8 bases respectively, with 4 bases between them. The CDR3 has 12 residues. The CDR3 DNA reads as TGTGCCAGCAGTTACTCTCTAGAAAAACTGTTTTTT. Translated: CASSYSLEKLFF.

The chain links TRBV25-1 to TRBJ2-1; TRBD2 agrees at 9 bases. J gave up 7 bases and V 3 bases, and 13 bases lay outside the gene matches. Germline values: CDR1 MGHDK, CDR2 SYGVNS. The CDR3 has 17 residues. This CDR3 reads CASSEPKGLAPENEQFF. The CDR3 DNA is TGTGCCAGCAGTGAGCCTAAGGGACTAGCTCCCGAGAATGAGCAGTTCTTC.

This clone was recorded many times. The chain carries TRBV10-1 and TRBJ2-7; D is possibly TRBD1 (6 bases). In germline, CDR1 is WNHNN, CDR2 SYGVQD (reference sequence). Trimming removed 11 bases at V and 4 bases at J, with 15 bases between. CDR3 size: 12 residues. The CDR3 protein is CASSDSRYEQYF. The CDR3 bases are TGCGCCTCCTCGGACAGCCGTTACGAGCAGTACTTC.

The chain couples TRBV5-4 to TRBJ1-3, with D possibly TRBD1 on 6 matching bases. CDR3 length equals 16 residues. Germline V gene data show CDR1 as SGHNT and CDR2 as YYREEE (reference sequence). V dropped 4 bases and J dropped 0 bases, with 14 bases sitting between them. The CDR3 here is CASSLTGTISGNTIYF. CDR3 DNA: TGTGCCAGCAGCCTAACAGGGACTATCTCTGGAAACACCATATATTTT.

V usage is TRBV19 and J usage is TRBJ1-2; 7 nucleotides line up with TRBD1. Losses at the gene ends were 5 bases for V and 5 bases for J; bases not matched to a gene: 8. The CDR3 runs to 14 residues. Per the germline V gene, CDR1 is LNHDA and CDR2 is SQIVND (reference sequence). CDR3 nucleotide sequence: TGTGCCAGTAGTCTTCTCGGGACAGCTTATGGCTACACCTTC. It translates to CASSLLGTAYGYTF.

V is TRBV5-5 and J is TRBJ1-5, with 11 bases aligning to TRBD1. The CDR3 is 18 amino acids. The germline CDR1 and CDR2 sequences are SGHKS and YYEKEE (reference sequence). Trimming cost V 2 bases and J 6 bases; bases outside gene matches: 13. In DNA form, the CDR3 reads TGTGCCAGCAGCTTTCTCCCAAAGGACAGGGGGCAAGGTCAGCCCCAGCATTTT. Protein: CASSFLPKDRGQGQPQHF.

V and J are TRBV6-2 or TRBV6-3 and TRBJ1-6, with D unclear. CDR1 is MNHEY and CDR2 is SVGEGT in the germline V gene. This CDR3 region has 16 residues. V was cut by 2 bases and J by 10 bases, with 18 bases left in between. The CDR3 DNA is TGTGCCAGCAGTTACGGTGCGCAGCGGAGAGGGTCACCCCTCCACTTT. It encodes CASSYGAQRRGSPLHF.